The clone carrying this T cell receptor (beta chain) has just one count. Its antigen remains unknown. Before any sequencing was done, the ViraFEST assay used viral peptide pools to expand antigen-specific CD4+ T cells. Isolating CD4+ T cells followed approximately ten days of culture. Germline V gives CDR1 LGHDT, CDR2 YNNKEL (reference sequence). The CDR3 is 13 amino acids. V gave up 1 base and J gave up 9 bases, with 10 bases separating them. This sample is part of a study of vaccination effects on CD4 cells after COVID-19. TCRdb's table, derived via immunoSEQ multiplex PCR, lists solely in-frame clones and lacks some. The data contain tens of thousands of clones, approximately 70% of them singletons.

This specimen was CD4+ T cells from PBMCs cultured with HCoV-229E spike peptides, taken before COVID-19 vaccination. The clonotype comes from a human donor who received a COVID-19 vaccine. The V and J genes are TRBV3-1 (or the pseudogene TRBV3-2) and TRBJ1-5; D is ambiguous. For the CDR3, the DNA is TGTGCCAGCAGCCAAGCGAGCTCAGGGCCCCAGCATTTT. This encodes CASSQASSGPQHF.